The 27 T cell receptor beta chains below all came from one sample that was sequenced in a study of T cells in Graves' hyperthyroidism and ophthalmopathy. The investigators amplified TCR beta CDR3 regions from RNA transcripts. During a first-round RT-PCR of the TCR CDR3, the HTBI primer set was used. From the multiplex PCR reads, TCRdb called clonotypes with MiXCR, one entry per CDR3 protein. The data contain a few hundred thousand distinct CDR3 sequences, around 20% of them singletons. Sequencing input: blood. The receptors were gathered from a man between 18 and 29 years old with Graves' hyperthyroidism.

The CDR3 DNA reads as TGCGCCAGCAGCCAAACCACCGGGACCACTGAAGCTTTCTTT. The encoded protein is CASSQTTGTTEAFF. The chain is built from TRBV4-1 and TRBJ1-1; a possible D gene is TRBD1 (5 bases). The V end was cut by 2 bases, the J end by 4 bases, with 11 bases between. CDR1 and CDR2 (germline): MGHRA, YSYEKL. CDR3 length: 14 amino acids.

The V gene is TRBV6-1, the J gene TRBJ2-2; 8 bases fit TRBD1. Germline V gene data show CDR1 as MNHNS and CDR2 as SASEGT. The CDR3 has 14 amino acids. The V and J ends lost 8 bases and 3 bases, in that order; junction bases with no gene match: 5. The CDR3 loop is CASGDRRDTGELFF. The DNA of the CDR3 is TGTGCCAGCGGGGACAGGAGGGACACCGGGGAGCTGTTTTTT.

This clonotype turned up a few times. The chain employs TRBV27 and TRBJ2-2; weak D call: TRBD2 (6 bases). There are 20 residues in the CDR3. Germline-derived CDR1 and CDR2 are MNHEY and SMNVEV (reference sequence). The ends were cut back, 0 bases at V and 1 base at J, with 21 bases in the middle. CDR3 coding DNA: TGTGCCAGCAGTTTATCGTACGGTAGAGACGGGACTGTGAACACCGGGGAGCTGTTTTTT. Translated: CASSLSYGRDGTVNTGELFF.

This clonotype was counted ten times or more. The chain carries TRBV28 and TRBJ1-2; TRBD1 agrees at 7 bases. V shed 4 bases and J 4 bases; nucleotides not matched to a gene: 3. The CDR3 is 13 residues long. Germline V gene data show CDR1 as MDHEN and CDR2 as SYDVKM. The CDR3 nucleotides read TGTGCCAGCAGTTCGGACAGGCCCTATGGCTACACCTTC. Translation gives CASSSDRPYGYTF.

This clonotype was counted ten times or more. The genes are TRBV12-3 or TRBV12-4 and TRBJ1-2; no clear D gene. This CDR3 has 14 amino acids. The V end was cut by 3 bases, the J end by 4 bases, with 12 bases between. CDR3 in amino acids: CASSFNPATYGYTF. DNA for the CDR3: TGTGCCAGCAGTTTTAATCCGGCTACCTATGGCTACACCTTC.

In this sample, this clonotype turned up a few times. This sequence joins TRBV20-1 and TRBJ2-4; a possible D gene is TRBD2 (6 bases). The CDR3 loop spans 14 amino acids. Trimming took off 0 bases at V and 8 bases at J, with 14 bases between the two ends. Germline CDR1 and CDR2: DFQATT and SNEGSKA (reference sequence). This chain's CDR3 is CSARDPEGSDIQYF. The CDR3 nucleotides read TGCAGTGCTAGAGATCCGGAGGGCTCGGACATTCAGTACTTC.

This rearrangement joins TRBV10-2 to TRBJ2-5; TRBD2 matches 13 bases. V lost 7 bases and J lost 5; bases outside the gene matches: 4. This CDR3 region has 14 residues. CDR1 is WSHSY and CDR2 is SAAADI in the germline V gene. The CDR3 region has the DNA TGCGCCAGCAAGACTAGCGGGAGGAGGGAGACCCAGTACTTC. This translates into CASKTSGRRETQYF.

The sample holds many counts of this clonotype. The V gene is TRBV12-3 or TRBV12-4, the J gene TRBJ1-2; D uncertain. The V end lost 6 bases, the J end lost 6 bases, and 17 bases lay between the germline ends. The CDR3 has 14 amino acids. CDR3 DNA sequence: TGTGCCAGCAGCCCCGGAAGGGCCGCGCATGGCTACACCTTC. Translating gives CASSPGRAAHGYTF.

This clonotype has ten or more counts. The CDR3 is CASSRSTGSKNIQYF. CDR3 coding DNA: TGTGCCAGCAGTAGGTCAACAGGGTCCAAAAACATTCAGTACTTC. The V gene is TRBV12-3 or TRBV12-4, the J gene TRBJ2-4; possibly TRBD1 for D (6 bases). The CDR3 is 15 amino acids. The V and J ends lost 5 bases and 2 bases respectively, with 13 bases between them.

The V gene is TRBV20-1, the J gene TRBJ1-1; D may be TRBD1 (5 bases). Per the germline V gene, CDR1 is DFQATT and CDR2 is SNEGSKA (reference sequence). The CDR3 consists of 16 residues. With 3 bases removed from V and 0 bases from J, the gap between germline ends came to 17 bases. The CDR3: CSASPLQDTLNTEAFF. The CDR3 DNA reads TGCAGTGCTAGTCCCCTCCAGGACACATTGAACACTGAAGCTTTCTTT.

This clonotype was observed a few times. The chain links TRBV28 to TRBJ2-7, with D perhaps assigned TRBD1 or TRBD2 (5 bases each). Looked up from germline, CDR1 is MDHEN and CDR2 is SYDVKM. The length of the CDR3 is 16 residues. Trimming took off 3 bases at V and 3 bases at J, with 18 bases between the two ends. The DNA for the CDR3 is TGTGCCAGCAGTTTCGCACACGATCCGGGGCACTACGAGCAGTACTTC. Translating it yields CASSFAHDPGHYEQYF.

This clonotype was seen many times. The V gene is TRBV27, the J gene TRBJ2-2; no clear D gene. The V and J ends lost 4 bases and 3 bases respectively, with 12 bases between them. Germline V gives CDR1 MNHEY, CDR2 SMNVEV (reference sequence). This CDR3 contains 15 residues. The CDR3 sequence is CASSWAGDYTGELFF. As DNA, the CDR3 is TGTGCCAGCAGTTGGGCAGGAGATTACACCGGGGAGCTGTTTTTT.

The rearrangement joins TRBV18 to TRBJ2-5; TRBD2 aligns across 8 bases. Unmatched junction bases numbered 10, after V lost 2 bases and J lost 5 bases. This CDR3 region has 16 residues. The V gene's germline CDR1 is KGHSH and CDR2 LQKENI. The CDR3 nucleotides are TGTGCCAGCTCACCAAGAAAGGCCGGGGGGGGCGAGACCCAGTACTTC. Amino acids: CASSPRKAGGGETQYF.

This CDR3 is CASSERRVDTGELFF. CDR3 DNA: TGTGCCAGCAGTGAAAGGAGGGTCGACACCGGGGAGCTGTTTTTT. The V gene is TRBV6-1, the J gene TRBJ2-2; weak D call: TRBD2 (6 bases). In germline, CDR1 is MNHNS, CDR2 SASEGT. This CDR3 has 15 amino acids. V dropped 2 bases and J dropped 3 bases, with 10 bases sitting between them.

The chain couples TRBV19 to TRBJ1-3; the D is unclear. Germline values: CDR1 LNHDA, CDR2 SQIVND (reference sequence). The ends were cut back, 3 bases at V and 0 bases at J, with 24 bases in the middle. The CDR3 is 20 amino acids. The CDR3 here is CASSMSFRRILIDSGNTIYF. The CDR3 coding sequence is TGTGCCAGTAGTATGTCTTTCCGGCGGATCCTAATCGACTCTGGAAACACCATATATTTT.

This clonotype occurred once. The chain has TRBV6-2 or TRBV6-3 and TRBJ1-2, with D perhaps TRBD1 (6 bases). CDR3 length equals 18 residues. In germline, CDR1 is MNHEY, CDR2 SVGEGT. Trimming took off 2 bases at V and 1 base at J, with 20 bases between the two ends. The CDR3 sequence is CASSYGGGTAYINYGYTF. The CDR3 DNA reads TGTGCCAGCAGTTACGGGGGCGGGACGGCCTACATTAACTATGGCTACACCTTC.

There are many counts of this clonotype. This sequence joins TRBV4-2 and TRBJ1-2; 10 bases fit TRBD1. The CDR3 has 14 amino acids. The ends lost 5 bases at V and 6 bases at J; junction bases unmatched: 6. The germline V gene encodes CDR1 LGHNA and CDR2 YNFKEQ. CDR3 region: CASSIDRGRDGYTF. The CDR3, as DNA: TGTGCCAGCAGCATTGACAGGGGGCGCGATGGCTACACCTTC.

This clonotype was observed at least ten times. The chain employs TRBV7-9 and TRBJ1-3; D is ambiguous. Per the germline V gene, CDR1 is SEHNR and CDR2 is FQNEAQ (reference sequence). Between the trimmed V and J ends, which lost 4 bases and 0 bases, there was a span of 10 bases. The length of the CDR3 is 15 residues. The CDR3: CASSSVFPSGNTIYF. The CDR3 region has the DNA TGTGCCAGCAGCTCCGTCTTTCCCTCTGGAAACACCATATATTTT.

This clonotype showed up just once. The chain joins TRBV5-6 to TRBJ2-2; D is possibly TRBD1 (5 bases). The CDR3 length is 16 residues. The V and J ends lost 1 base and 3 bases respectively, with 13 bases between them. Germline V gene lookup returns CDR1 SGHDT and CDR2 YYEEEE. The CDR3 DNA reads TGTGCCAGCAGCTTGTTCAGGGTAGAGGACACCGGGGAGCTGTTTTTT. This codes for CASSLFRVEDTGELFF.

The J gene is TRBJ2-7, the V gene TRBV13, with D possibly TRBD2 on 7 matching bases. With 3 bases removed from V and 7 bases from J, the gap between germline ends came to 16 bases. Germline V gene sequence: CDR1 PRHDT, CDR2 FYEKMQ (reference sequence). This CDR3 is 14 amino acids long. CDR3 in amino acids: CASSFYRVGREQYF. In nucleotides, the CDR3 is TGTGCCAGCAGCTTTTACAGGGTCGGGAGGGAGCAGTACTTC.

Ten or more counts support this clonotype. V gene TRBV19 combines with J gene TRBJ1-1; 9 nucleotides line up with TRBD1. The length of the CDR3 is 14 residues. Unmatched junction bases numbered 6, after V lost 6 bases and J lost 4 bases. Germline CDR1 is LNHDA and CDR2 is SQIVND (reference sequence). The CDR3 region is CASRPQGAGTEAFF. The CDR3 DNA sequence: TGTGCCAGTAGGCCACAGGGGGCCGGCACTGAAGCTTTCTTT.

Ten or more counts support this clonotype. This chain connects TRBV30 to TRBJ1-1; 9 bases line up with TRBD1. Germline CDR1 is GTSNPN and CDR2 is SVGIG (reference sequence). Trimming took 5 bases from V and 1 from J; bases not matched to a gene: 5. The length of the CDR3 is 14 residues. The CDR3 here is CAWGPGQGNTEAFF. The CDR3 DNA reads as TGTGCCTGGGGACCGGGACAGGGGAACACTGAAGCTTTCTTT.

This clonotype was detected many times. V usage is TRBV11-1 and J usage is TRBJ2-2, with 7 bases fitting TRBD2. The germline gives CDR1 SGHAT, CDR2 FQDESV (reference sequence). V shed 5 bases and J 4 bases; nucleotides not matched to a gene: 10. The CDR3 is made up of 16 amino acids. CDR3 in DNA: TGTGCCAGCAGCCCGGCTAGCGGACTCAGCACCGGGGAGCTGTTTTTT. Translation gives CASSPASGLSTGELFF.

Ten or more counts support this clonotype. The chain combines TRBV11-2 with TRBJ2-7; TRBD1 matches at 7 bases. The trim removed 5 bases at V and 1 base at J, leaving 5 bases unmatched. Per germline, CDR1 SGHAT and CDR2 FQNNGV. This CDR3 is 14 amino acids long. This CDR3 is CASSKKGASYEQYF. In nucleotides, the CDR3 is TGTGCCAGCAGCAAAAAGGGGGCATCCTACGAGCAGTACTTC.

This clonotype was detected many times. The V gene is TRBV12-3 or TRBV12-4, the J gene TRBJ2-7; 8 bases fit TRBD1. The V and J ends lost 1 base and 6 bases, in that order; junction bases with no gene match: 2. This CDR3 is 13 amino acids long. CDR3 in DNA: TGTGCCAGCAGTTTAGGGACAGGGATCGAGCAGTACTTC. Encoded protein: CASSLGTGIEQYF.

The chain is built from TRBV28 and TRBJ2-7; TRBD2 might be the D (6 bases). The CDR3 is 16 residues long. The germline V gene encodes CDR1 MDHEN and CDR2 SYDVKM. With 1 base removed from V and 3 bases from J, the gap between germline ends came to 16 bases. The CDR3 protein is CASSLSIGTRGYEQYF. In DNA form, the CDR3 reads TGTGCCAGCAGTTTATCAATTGGGACTCGGGGCTACGAGCAGTACTTC.

With regard to this clonotype: A much larger clone lies one base from this, so it may be a read error. As the CDR3 is not closed by the conserved phenylalanine or tryptophan, this likely results from a read error. The chain has TRBV7-8 and TRBJ1-5; D is possibly TRBD1 (5 bases). The CDR3 is 16 amino acids. The germline V gene encodes CDR1 SGHVS and CDR2 FQNEAQ. Trimming stripped 2 bases from V and 4 bases from J, with 15 bases between. The CDR3 nucleotides are TGTGCCAGCAGCTTATGGCGGGGCAGGGAAAATCAGCCCCAGCATTCT. Its translation is CASSLWRGRENQPQHS.